These T cell receptor beta chains were read from a single sample in a study of radiotherapy plus CTLA-4 blockade in lung cancer. Sequenced by immunoSEQ multiplex PCR; TCRdb stores in-frame clones only, minus some. The sample includes about 90,000 clones, around 72% of them seen just once. This specimen was peripheral blood, taken from a patient treated with radiotherapy plus ipilimumab. These receptors originate from a human donor with non-small cell lung cancer that progressed on radiotherapy plus ipilimumab. Both conserved end residues are part of each CDR3. Each record gives: D gene, clone size, J gene, V gene, CDR3 protein, CDR3 DNA. D genes are given only for firm matches. The listing skips clone size in some rows; elsewhere it reads once, few, many or a size class.

.	once	TRBJ2-5	TRBV20-1	CSASDGETQYF	TGCAGTGCTAGTGATGGAGAGACCCAGTACTTC
.	.	TRBJ2-1	TRBV11-2	CASSAGLVAEQFF	TGTGCCAGCAGCGCCGGCCTAGTGGCTGAGCAGTTCTTC
.	.	TRBJ2-3	TRBV11-1	CASSPGVGATTDTQYF	TGTGCCAGCAGTCCCGGGGTGGGCGCCACCACAGATACGCAGTATTTT
.	.	TRBJ1-2	TRBV6-5	CASSYSITGTYGYTF	TGTGCCAGCAGTTACTCGATTACAGGGACCTATGGCTACACCTTC
.	.	TRBJ1-1	TRBV9	CASSVVSANTEAFF	TGTGCCAGCAGCGTAGTTAGTGCTAACACTGAAGCTTTCTTT
TRBD2	.	TRBJ2-3	TRBV7-9	CASSPQLAGGRTDTQYF	TGTGCCAGCAGCCCCCAACTAGCGGGGGGCCGAACAGATACGCAGTATTTT
TRBD2	once	TRBJ2-2	TRBV10-3	CAISARGAPTGELFF	TGTGCCATCAGTGCGCGGGGGGCCCCAACCGGGGAGCTGTTTTTT
TRBD1	.	TRBJ2-1	TRBV7-6	CASSWTDRANEQFF	TGTGCCAGCAGCTGGACCGACAGGGCCAATGAGCAGTTCTTC
.	.	TRBJ1-1	TRBV27	CASSVSGTPGEAFF	TGTGCCAGCAGTGTCTCCGGGACACCAGGTGAAGCTTTCTTT
.	.	TRBJ1-2	TRBV28	CASSSSGEGYTF	TGTGCCAGCAGTTCATCAGGGGAAGGCTACACCTTC
TRBD1	.	TRBJ1-2	TRBV29-1	CSVEEPRTGGYYGYTF	TGCAGCGTTGAAGAGCCACGGACAGGGGGCTACTATGGCTACACCTTC
TRBD2	.	TRBJ2-3	TRBV5-1	CARSLAPGGGPDTQYF	TGCGCCCGCAGCTTGGCGCCCGGGGGGGGGCCAGATACGCAGTATTTT
TRBD1	.	TRBJ1-1	TRBV28	CASSPEGAGAFF	TGTGCCAGCAGTCCGGAGGGGGCTGGTGCTTTCTTT
.	once	TRBJ1-2	TRBV2	CASSVRASSGYTF	TGTGCCAGCAGTGTTAGGGCTTCTAGTGGCTACACCTTC
.	.	TRBJ1-5	TRBV2	CASSERQVNSNQPQHF	TGTGCCAGCAGTGAACGGCAGGTTAATAGCAATCAGCCCCAGCATTTT
.	.	TRBJ2-7	TRBV16	CASSQSTTGPNWEQYF	TGTGCCAGCAGCCAATCGACGACAGGCCCGAATTGGGAGCAGTACTTC
.	few	TRBJ2-6	TRBV2	CASSRPPDFAGANVLTF	TGTGCCAGCAGTCGTCCTCCGGATTTTGCTGGGGCCAACGTCCTGACTTTC
TRBD2	.	TRBJ2-3	TRBV7-2	CASSLRGGGATDTQYF	TGTGCCAGCAGCTTACGGGGCGGGGGGGCCACAGATACGCAGTATTTT
TRBD1	.	TRBJ1-3	TRBV4-1	CASSQGTAKNTIYF	TGCGCCAGCAGCCAGGGGACAGCTAAAAACACCATATATTTT
.	.	TRBJ2-1	TRBV7-9	CASSPLALGPSGLNEQFF	TGTGCCAGCAGCCCATTGGCCCTGGGACCCAGCGGTCTCAATGAGCAGTTCTTC
.	.	TRBJ2-6	TRBV7-9	CASSLNRRPLNGANVLTF	TGTGCCAGCAGCTTAAATCGACGGCCCCTCAATGGGGCCAACGTCCTGACTTTC
.	.	TRBJ2-5	TRBV5-5	CASSLGEGRQETQYF	TGTGCCAGCAGCTTGGGGGAAGGGCGGCAAGAGACCCAGTACTTC
.	.	TRBJ1-1	TRBV29-1	CSGGPMNTEAFF	TGCAGCGGGGGACCCATGAACACTGAAGCTTTCTTT
.	once	TRBJ1-5	TRBV7-3	CASSLILRSTRWGDQPQHF	TGTGCCAGCAGCTTAATACTTCGGTCGACGAGGTGGGGGGATCAGCCCCAGCATTTT
.	medium-sized	TRBJ2-2	TRBV7-3	CASSSEGSPGELFF	TGTGCCAGCAGCTCCGAGGGGAGTCCCGGGGAGCTGTTTTTT
.	once	TRBJ2-3	TRBV4-2	CASSKTRISGTDTQYF	TGTGCCAGCAGCAAAACCCGGATTTCGGGCACAGATACGCAGTATTTT
.	.	TRBJ1-5	TRBV2	CASMLRPHNQPQHF	TGTGCCAGCATGTTACGGCCCCACAATCAGCCCCAGCATTTT
.	.	TRBJ2-3	TRBV21-1	CASSTPTSGAQGDTQYF	TGTGCCAGCAGCACTCCGACTAGCGGCGCGCAGGGAGATACGCAGTATTTT
TRBD2	.	TRBJ2-5	TRBV5-1	CASSPLAGVRQETQYF	TGCGCCAGCAGCCCTCTAGCGGGAGTAAGGCAAGAGACCCAGTACTTC
.	.	TRBJ2-2	TRBV6-1	CASRGGGRTGELFF	TGTGCCAGCAGGGGAGGGGGCCGCACCGGGGAGCTGTTTTTT
.	.	TRBJ2-2	TRBV5-1	CASSLQGLGGELFF	TGCGCCAGCAGCTTGCAGGGGCTCGGCGGGGAGCTGTTTTTT
TRBD1	once	TRBJ2-5	TRBV5-1	CASSFTADRGQETQYF	TGCGCCAGCAGCTTCACCGCGGACAGGGGGCAAGAGACCCAGTACTTC
.	.	TRBJ1-1	TRBV4-1	CASSLTQGLNTEAFF	TGCGCCAGCAGCCTCACCCAGGGCCTGAACACTGAAGCTTTCTTT
.	.	TRBJ2-6	TRBV27	CASSLLGGFSGANVLTF	TGTGCCAGCAGTTTATTGGGGGGCTTCTCTGGGGCCAACGTCCTGACTTTC
.	.	TRBJ2-1	TRBV6-5	CASSYRDGNEQFF	TGTGCCAGCAGTTACAGGGATGGCAATGAGCAGTTCTTC